A selection of T cell receptor beta chains follows, all from one sample in a study of T cell repertoires in cytomegalovirus infection. One entry per CDR3 protein, called by TCRdb with MiXCR from the reads. The sample lists hundreds of thousands of distinct CDR3 sequences; around 31% were seen once. Antigens for these TCRs are unknown. Material: cultured PBMCs, obtained from culture after CMV antigen stimulation. The source of these receptors is a human donor in good health (CMV status not recorded). Some clones in this sample may be carry-over from other donors' samples. The CDR3 runs from the conserved cysteine through the conserved F or W. The D gene is left open where the match is weak. The listing skips clone size in some rows; elsewhere it reads once, few, many or a size class.

TRBD2	TRBV6-5	TRBJ2-5	.	CASSYSILAGNRQETQYF	TGTGCCAGCAGTTACTCGATACTAGCGGGTAACCGCCAAGAGACCCAGTACTTC
.	TRBV6-1	TRBJ2-1	.	CASSDGTLEHNEQFF	TGTGCCAGCAGTGATGGGACATTGGAACACAATGAGCAGTTCTTC
TRBD2	TRBV7-9	TRBJ2-4	few	CASSRGGNIQYF	TGTGCCAGCAGCCGGGGGGGAAACATTCAGTACTTC
.	TRBV7-6	TRBJ1-1	.	CASSRLPGENTEAFF	TGTGCCAGCAGCAGACTACCGGGGGAGAACACTGAAGCTTTCTTT
.	TRBV5-6	TRBJ2-7	.	CASSLRDLRPTYEQYF	TGTGCCAGCAGCCTACGGGACCTCCGCCCCACCTACGAGCAGTACTTC
.	TRBV25-1	TRBJ2-1	few	CASLTLGSNEQFF	TGTGCCAGCCTAACTCTAGGTTCGAATGAGCAGTTCTTC
.	TRBV9	TRBJ2-1	.	CASSDYPGRDNEQFF	TGTGCCAGCAGCGACTACCCGGGACGAGACAATGAGCAGTTCTTC
TRBD1	TRBV29-1	TRBJ1-2	.	CSVFGQGVHGYTF	TGCAGCGTTTTCGGACAGGGAGTCCATGGCTACACCTTC
.	TRBV19	TRBJ2-7	.	CASSVGGYEQYF	TGTGCCAGTAGTGTTGGGGGCTACGAGCAGTACTTC
TRBD1	TRBV20-1	TRBJ2-3	.	CSGPGQGNTDTQYF	TGCAGTGGACCGGGACAGGGGAACACAGATACGCAGTATTTT
.	TRBV7-2	TRBJ1-1	many	CASSPGTTSNTEAFF	TGTGCCAGCAGCCCGGGGACGACTTCAAACACTGAAGCTTTCTTT
.	TRBV7-2	TRBJ2-7	.	CASSLVWASDYEQYF	TGTGCCAGCAGCTTAGTCTGGGCTAGCGACTACGAGCAGTACTTC
TRBD2	TRBV19	TRBJ2-2	.	CASSTTSGGAHGELFF	TGTGCCAGTAGTACGACTAGCGGGGGGGCTCACGGGGAGCTGTTTTTT
TRBD1	TRBV7-8	TRBJ1-4	.	CASSWGQGAPEKLFF	TGTGCCAGCAGCTGGGGACAGGGGGCGCCTGAAAAACTGTTTTTT
.	TRBV7-2	TRBJ2-7	few	CASSLVGVTREQYF	TGTGCCAGCAGCTTAGTAGGAGTTACCCGCGAGCAGTACTTC
TRBD1	TRBV20-1	TRBJ2-7	.	CSAREGQGHIPHEQYF	TGCAGTGCTAGAGAGGGACAGGGACACATTCCCCACGAGCAGTACTTC
.	TRBV29-1	TRBJ1-4	.	CSVELLDSSYPNEKLFF	TGCAGCGTTGAACTCTTGGACAGCTCTTACCCAAATGAAAAACTGTTTTTT
.	TRBV7-2	TRBJ2-7	.	CASSLGGAFYEQYF	TGTGCCAGCAGCTTAGGAGGGGCCTTCTACGAGCAGTACTTC
.	TRBV19	TRBJ1-2	.	CASRKGGEPHGYTF	TGTGCCAGTAGAAAGGGGGGGGAACCCCATGGCTACACCTTC
.	TRBV19	TRBJ1-5	few	CASSTSRQPQHF	TGTGCCAGTAGTACCAGCAGACAGCCCCAGCATTTT
.	TRBV4-1	TRBJ1-2	.	CASSHRLEGYTF	TGCGCCAGCAGCCACAGGCTCGAGGGCTACACCTTC
TRBD2	TRBV7-2	TRBJ2-4	few	CASSPGTTAAIQYF	TGTGCCAGCAGTCCCGGGACTACGGCCGCCATTCAGTACTTC
.	TRBV28	TRBJ1-2	few	CASSLRRIYGYTF	TGTGCCAGCAGTTTGAGGCGTATCTATGGCTACACCTTC
.	TRBV9	TRBJ2-1	few	CASSVVSMGESEQFF	TGTGCCAGCAGCGTAGTCTCTATGGGGGAGAGTGAGCAGTTCTTC
.	TRBV6-6	TRBJ2-3	.	CASTHSSPGLTDTQYF	TGTGCCAGCACCCACTCGAGTCCGGGACTCACAGATACGCAGTATTTT
TRBD1	TRBV19	TRBJ2-7	.	CASTGQGSSREQYF	TGTGCCAGTACGGGACAGGGTTCTTCACGAGAGCAGTACTTC
.	TRBV6-5	TRBJ2-3	.	CASSYKGRADTQYF	TGTGCCAGCAGTTACAAGGGAAGGGCAGATACGCAGTATTTT
.	TRBV12-3/TRBV12-4	TRBJ2-3	few	CASSSDWGTLTDTQYF	TGTGCCAGCAGTTCCGACTGGGGGACCCTCACAGATACGCAGTATTTT
.	TRBV7-9	TRBJ1-3	few	CASSLARIGSGNTIYF	TGTGCCAGCAGCTTAGCCCGGATAGGATCTGGAAACACCATATATTTT